This TCR beta chain was sequenced for a study of Ad26.COV2.S vaccination and SARS-CoV-2 variants. Findings and caveats of the study: In vaccinated individuals, spike-specific CD8+ and CD4+ T cell responses reportedly displayed substantial breadth.

This clone was observed once. What it binds is not known. The treatment here: some 20 received Ad26.COV2.S at low or high dose, single or two shots; five or six received placebo; per-sample allocation not given. Sampling happened 63 days after the first vaccine or placebo injection. The table came from immunoSEQ multiplex PCR; TCRdb's copy has only in-frame clones and leaves some out. The sample includes nearly 400,000 clones, roughly 90% seen only once; the top ten take under 2%. Germline assignment: CDR1 MNHNY and CDR2 SVGAGI (reference sequence). Trimming took 3 bases from V and 10 from J, leaving 13 bases between them. This CDR3 comprises 14 residues.

The rearrangement joins TRBV6-6 to TRBJ1-6; D call uncertain. This TCR was recovered from a person between 18 and 59 years old who received the Ad26.COV2.S COVID-19 vaccine or a placebo. This specimen was peripheral blood, taken in a trial of Ad26.COV2.S vaccine versus placebo. The chain's CDR3 is CASSYRISRSPLHF. For the CDR3, the DNA is TGTGCCAGCAGTTATAGGATTTCCAGGTCACCCCTCCACTTT.